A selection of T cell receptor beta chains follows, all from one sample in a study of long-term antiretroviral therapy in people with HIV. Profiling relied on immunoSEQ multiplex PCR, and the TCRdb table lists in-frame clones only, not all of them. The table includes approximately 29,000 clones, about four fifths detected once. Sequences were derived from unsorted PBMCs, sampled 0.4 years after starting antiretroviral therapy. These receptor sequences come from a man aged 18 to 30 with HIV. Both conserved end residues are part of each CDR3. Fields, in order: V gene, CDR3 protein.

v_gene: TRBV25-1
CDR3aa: CASSATAFSLSGNTIYF

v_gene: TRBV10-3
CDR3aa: CAISSGSTGELFF

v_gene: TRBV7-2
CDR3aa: CASSLLGSGGYNEQFF

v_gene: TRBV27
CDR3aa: CASSLLRTGGNTGELFF

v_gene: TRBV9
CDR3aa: CASSARTEPPGANVLTF

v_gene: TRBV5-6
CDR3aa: CAGRGSGNEQFF

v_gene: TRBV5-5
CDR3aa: CASSWDRSSGNTIYF

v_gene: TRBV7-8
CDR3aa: CASSLASGLGYYEQYF

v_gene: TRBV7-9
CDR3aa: CASSSFESPPSNTGELFF

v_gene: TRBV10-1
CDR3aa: CASSESTGGGYTF

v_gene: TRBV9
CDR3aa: CASSVAGSEPSTDTQYF

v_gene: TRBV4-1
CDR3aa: CASSQGGGRSQQYF

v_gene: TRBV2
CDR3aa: CASIFREGSNQPQHF

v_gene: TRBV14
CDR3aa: CASSLYRAREQYF

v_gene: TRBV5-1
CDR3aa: CASSLAGQSSYEQYF

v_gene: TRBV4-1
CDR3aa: CASSQQDRVIDEQYF

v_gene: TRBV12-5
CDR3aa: CASGRGTGEAFF

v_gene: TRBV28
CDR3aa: CASSLVQRETQYF

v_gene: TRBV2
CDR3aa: CASSEDLSNQPQHF

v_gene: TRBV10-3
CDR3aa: CAISESTEYSNQPQHF

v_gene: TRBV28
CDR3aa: CASSLGGSLYNEQFF

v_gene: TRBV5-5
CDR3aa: CASSLWAENTGELFF

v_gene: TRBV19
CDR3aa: CASSGDRGPYEQYF

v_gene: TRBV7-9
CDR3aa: CASSPTTAGNFNEQFF

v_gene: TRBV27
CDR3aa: CASSLRGPGAYSDGYTF

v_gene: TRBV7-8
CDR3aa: CASSLTGTSGVNEQFF

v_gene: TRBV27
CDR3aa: CASSSPGTSYEQYF

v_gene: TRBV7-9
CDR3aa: CASSEDREGTAFF

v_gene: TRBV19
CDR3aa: CASSPRALYEQYF

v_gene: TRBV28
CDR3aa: CASSLFLGEKLFF

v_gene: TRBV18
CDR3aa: CASSPSGHHNEQFF

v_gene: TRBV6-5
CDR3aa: CASSYYDTPLAEAFF

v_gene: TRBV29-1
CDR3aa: CSVGGGSSYEQYF

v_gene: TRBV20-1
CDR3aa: CSTGTDHEQYF

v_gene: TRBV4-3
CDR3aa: CASSQGLAGASNEQFF

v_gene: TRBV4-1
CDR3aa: CASSQGVGRVYYEQYF

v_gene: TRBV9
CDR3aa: CASSVVSGNYGYTF

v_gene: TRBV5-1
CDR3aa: CASGRDREFPDYGYTF

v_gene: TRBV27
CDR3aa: CASSRSARGTIEAFF

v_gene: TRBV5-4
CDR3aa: CASSLRWASSYNSPLHF

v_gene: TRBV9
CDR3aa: CASSVGGLYYGYTF

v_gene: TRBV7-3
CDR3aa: CASSSRGRINYGYTF

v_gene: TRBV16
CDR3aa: CASSLGTDEQYF

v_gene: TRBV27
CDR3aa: CASSLFLAEQETQYF

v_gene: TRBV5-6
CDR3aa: CASSARDFSNQPQHF

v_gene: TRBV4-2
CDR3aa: CASSPEQGYGYTF

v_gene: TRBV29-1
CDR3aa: CSVDVDWGTEAFF

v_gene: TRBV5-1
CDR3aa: CASSRGGENTEAFF

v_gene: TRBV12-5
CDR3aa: CASGLNRPTLPSGNTIYF

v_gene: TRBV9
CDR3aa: CASSDRLAGGYNEQFF

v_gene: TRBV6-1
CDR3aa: CASSGRGRSGANVLTF